The 30 T cell receptor delta chains below all came from one sample that was sequenced in a study of γδ T cells in repeated Plasmodium falciparum infection. Bulk repertoires came from Vgamma9/Vdelta2+ or Vdelta2-negative gammadelta T cells flow-sorted from PBMC. TCRdb re-called the multiplex PCR reads through CATT. Among 45,000 to 70,000 delta-chain clones listed, over 1.5% were seen once. Sequenced: gamma-delta T cells from blood. Receptors were obtained from a pool of human donors (malaria-infected and uninfected, not separated).

For this clone: A far larger clone is one nucleotide away, so this likely arose from a read error. Distinct nucleotide sequences in the sample also encode this CDR3. V usage is TRDV1 and J usage is TRDJ1, with TRDD3 matching over 8 bases. CDR3 length: 22 amino acids. From germline, CDR1 is TSWWSYY and CDR2 QGS. CDR3 bases: TGTGCCCTTGGGGGATCTACGGCCGGGATAAGGGGGGGTCTCCGGTACACCGATAAACTCATCTTT. It codes for CALGGSTAGIRGGLRYTDKLIF.

As concerns this clone: The protein TCRdb lists belongs to a much larger clone and differs from this DNA's translation at residue 5, which points to a read error; the protein shown is made from the DNA. The J gene is TRDJ1, the V gene TRDV1; a possible D gene is TRDD2 (5 bases). Germline-derived CDR1 and CDR2 are TSWWSYY and QGS. This CDR3 region has 16 residues. Trimming removed 4 bases at V and 7 bases at J, with 22 bases between. The CDR3 DNA follows: TGTGCTCTTGGGGGAATCAATACCCTACTACCAGTTAAACTCATCTTT. Protein sequence: CALGGINTLLPVKLIF.

This clone was recorded a few times. TCRdb lists the protein of a much larger clone for this DNA, which differs at residue 11, so this is likely a read error; the protein given here is translated from the DNA itself. This rearrangement joins TRDV1 to TRDJ1, with D possibly TRDD3 on 5 matching bases. TCRdb offers no J gene call, so here the DNA was matched to germline to obtain one. There are 23 residues in the CDR3. Trimming shortened V by 0 bases and J by 0 bases, and 32 bases separated the two germline ends. Germline assignment: CDR1 TSWWSYY and CDR2 QGS. The CDR3 nucleotides are TGTGCTCTTGGGGAACTCGCCACGTCACTTAGAGGGATCTCTAGGGGGTACACCGATAAACTCATCTTT. Translating gives CALGELATSLRGISRGYTDKLIF.

This clone showed up just a few times. The translation of this DNA and the TCRdb protein of a much larger clone differ at residue 13, probably owing to a read error; the protein shown here is translated from the DNA. This rearrangement joins TRDV2 to TRDJ1; 9 positions match TRDD2. The germline V gene encodes CDR1 GEAIGNYY and CDR2 EKD. J lost 0 bases, V lost 3 bases, and 19 bases had no gene match. The CDR3 is 20 amino acids. The CDR3 protein is CACDARAFLRRIRHTDKLIF. The CDR3 nucleotides read TGTGCCTGTGACGCCAGGGCCTTCCTACGAAGGATACGGCACACCGATAAACTCATCTTT.

On this clone itself: A read error is likely here: a far larger clone is one base away. Other DNA variants within this sample encode the same CDR3. The V gene is TRDV1, the J gene TRDJ1; TRDD3 matches 10 bases. TCRdb is silent on the J gene; assignment here came from matching the DNA to germline. Germline V gene sequence: CDR1 TSWWSYY, CDR2 QGS. The CDR3 consists of 21 residues. The CDR3: CALGEIGLNTLTGGCSDKLIF. The CDR3 DNA follows: TGCGCTCTTGGGGAAATTGGCCTAAATACCCTTACTGGGGGATGTTCCGACAAACTCATCTTT.

As to this clone: The TCRdb record carries a much larger clone's protein, which differs from this DNA's translation at residue 10; a read error is the likely cause, and the protein listed here is the DNA translation. The chain links TRDV2 to TRDJ1; weak D call: TRDD2 (6 bases). TCRdb gives no J gene; it was assigned here by matching the DNA to germline. CDR3 length: 19 residues. Germline V CDR1 and CDR2: GEAIGNYY, EKD. The V and J ends lost 1 base and 0 bases respectively, with 23 bases between them. CDR3 protein: CACDTGSYTRLLYTDKLIF. The CDR3 DNA sequence: TGTGCCTGTGACACGGGATCCTACACTAGGCTACTTTACACCGATAAACTCATCTTT.

There are a few counts of this clone. The protein that TCRdb holds for this DNA derives from a much larger clone and differs from the translated DNA at residue 17, which likely indicates a read error; the protein shown here is translated from the DNA. The chain carries TRDV1 and TRDJ1, with 10 bases fitting TRDD3. TCRdb offers no J gene call, so here the DNA was matched to germline to obtain one. V trimming: 4 bases; J trimming: 1 base; junction bases outside the gene matches: 27. Germline V gene data show CDR1 as TSWWSYY and CDR2 as QGS. The CDR3 is 23 amino acids. CDR3 in DNA: TGTGCTCTTGGGGTCCTACCGGGTCCACGTAAACCCACTGGGGGATTATCCACCGATAAACTCATCTTT. Translation gives CALGVLPGPRKPTGGLSTDKLIF.

About this clone itself: TCRdb attributes to this sequence the protein of a much larger clone, which differs from the DNA translation at residue 12; a read error is likely, and the protein displayed is translated from the DNA. J is TRDJ1 and V is TRDV1; either TRDD2 or TRDD3 may supply D (5 bases each). TCRdb is silent on the J gene; assignment here came from matching the DNA to germline. The V end lost 1 base, the J end lost 0 bases, and 27 bases lay between the germline ends. CDR1 is TSWWSYY and CDR2 is QGS in the germline V gene. The CDR3 runs to 21 residues. CDR3 loop: CALGERPYRIGGLAYTDKLIF. CDR3 coding DNA: TGTGCTCTTGGGGAACGTCCCTACCGGATAGGCGGACTTGCGTACACCGATAAACTCATCTTT.

This clone showed up just a few times. The protein given by TCRdb reflects a much larger clone and differs at residue 13 from this DNA's translation, likely from a read error; the protein shown is the DNA's translation. This rearrangement joins TRDV1 to TRDJ1; 11 nucleotides line up with TRDD3. Here the J gene came from matching the DNA to germline, since TCRdb omits it. The CDR3 totals 19 residues. J was trimmed by 0 bases and V by 4 bases; bases with no gene match: 13. Per the germline V gene, CDR1 is TSWWSYY and CDR2 is QGS. DNA of the CDR3: TGTGCTCTTGGGGGCAAACTTGGGGGATACGATATGCACACCGATAAACTCATCTTT. Protein sequence: CALGGKLGGYDMHTDKLIF.

This clone has a count of ten or more. This chain joins TRDV1 and TRDJ1, with 10 positions matching TRDD3. The CDR3 runs 21 residues. Looked up from germline, CDR1 is TSWWSYY and CDR2 is QGS. V was pared by 0 bases and J by 2 bases, with 18 bases of the junction left unmatched. The CDR3 coding sequence is TGTGCTCTTGGGGAACTAGTTCCCCCCCCGTACTGGGGGATTAATACCGATAAACTCATCTTT. Protein product: CALGELVPPPYWGINTDKLIF.

The sample holds many counts of this clone. A much larger clonotype is one base distant, so this may be a read error. The chain has TRDV1 and TRDJ1, with 7 bases fitting TRDD3. Germline loops: CDR1 TSWWSYY, CDR2 QGS. Trimming cost V 2 bases and J 8 bases; bases outside gene matches: 17. The CDR3 runs to 17 residues. The CDR3 sequence: CALGEWVYFLGDLKLIF. CDR3 bases: TGTGCTCTTGGGGAATGGGTCTATTTCTTGGGGGACTTAAAACTCATCTTT.

This clone was observed at least ten times. TCRdb lists the protein of a much larger clone for this DNA, which differs at residue 3, so this is likely a read error; the protein given here is translated from the DNA itself. This chain links TRDV2 with TRDJ1, with 11 nucleotides matching TRDD3. The J gene is not listed in TCRdb, so it was assigned here from a DNA match to germline. The CDR3 length is 23 residues. Germline V CDR1 and CDR2: GEAIGNYY, EKD. The CDR3 region is CARDTAPARGVGDTTYLPGKLIF. The CDR3 DNA reads as TGTGCCCGTGACACCGCCCCGGCACGTGGAGTGGGGGATACGACCTACCTACCTGGTAAACTCATCTTT.

This clone came up a few times. The protein TCRdb lists belongs to a much larger clone and differs from this DNA's translation at residue 7, which points to a read error; the protein shown is made from the DNA. V is TRDV2 and J is TRDJ1; 8 nucleotides agree with TRDD3. The J gene is absent in TCRdb and was assigned here via DNA matching to germline. Unmatched junction bases numbered 27, after V lost 4 bases and J lost 0 bases. CDR1 and CDR2 (germline): GEAIGNYY, EKD. The length of the CDR3 is 22 residues. The chain's CDR3 is CACEKESIGVFTGGPYTDKLIF. CDR3 in DNA: TGTGCCTGTGAAAAGGAATCAATCGGGGTATTTACTGGGGGGCCGTACACCGATAAACTCATCTTT.

This clone was counted ten times or more. For this DNA, TCRdb reports the protein of a much larger clone, which diverges at residue 6, most likely from a read error; the protein presented here is translated directly from the DNA. The V and J genes are TRDV1 and TRDJ1; the match to TRDD3 covers 8 bases. Germline matching of the DNA provided the J gene here, since TCRdb leaves it blank. V dropped 1 base and J dropped 5; count of bases not matched to a gene: 12. Germline V gene data show CDR1 as TSWWSYY and CDR2 as QGS. This CDR3 region has 17 residues. The CDR3 DNA follows: TGTGCTCTTGGGGAACCTTCTGGGGGACATAACGGGGATAAACTCATCTTT. Protein sequence: CALGEPSGGHNGDKLIF.

This clone was counted only a few times. The protein held in TCRdb is that of a much larger clone and does not match this DNA's translation at residue 16, likely because of a read error; the protein shown is translated from the DNA. The V gene is TRDV1, the J gene TRDJ1, with D tentatively TRDD1 (5 bases). Germline matching of the DNA provided the J gene here, since TCRdb leaves it blank. Germline V gene data show CDR1 as TSWWSYY and CDR2 as QGS. The CDR3 consists of 24 residues. V dropped 0 bases and J dropped 6 bases, with 41 bases sitting between them. The DNA of the CDR3 is TGTGCTCTTGGGGAACTAAAGCCCTCGGGAAATTTCTTAGGGAGCTCCGGTGGCTCCTATAAACTCATCTTT. Encoded protein: CALGELKPSGNFLGSSGGSYKLIF.

This clone occurred many times. Other DNA sequences from this sample encode an identical CDR3 as well. The chain carries TRDV1 and TRDJ1, with 9 bases identical to TRDD3. Germline V CDR1 and CDR2: TSWWSYY, QGS. CDR3 length: 19 amino acids. The ends lost 2 bases at V and 0 bases at J; junction bases unmatched: 13. The CDR3 DNA is TGTGCTCTTGGGGAAGAATGGCCCCTGGGGGATGATTACACCGATAAACTCATCTTT. Its protein product is CALGEEWPLGDDYTDKLIF.

On this clone: TCRdb's protein, taken from a much larger clone, differs from this DNA's translation at residue 13, likely owing to a read error; the protein displayed comes from the DNA. This rearrangement joins TRDV1 to TRDJ1; 8 bases are a match to TRDD3. TCRdb does not report a J gene; here it was assigned by matching the DNA to germline references. The CDR3 sequence is 25 residues long. V gave up 1 base and J gave up 0 bases; unmatched junction bases: 31. The germline V gene has CDR1 TSWWSYY and CDR2 QGS. CDR3 protein: CALGERKLVVLGGTVGYSYTDKLIF. The CDR3 DNA follows: TGTGCTCTTGGGGAACGAAAACTGGTGGTACTGGGGGGTACCGTCGGCTACTCGTACACCGATAAACTCATCTTT.

This clone was detected a few times. TCRdb's protein, taken from a much larger clone, differs from this DNA's translation at residue 19, likely owing to a read error; the protein displayed comes from the DNA. The V gene is TRDV1, but the J gene lacks a call; whether TRDD3, the table's D call, matches the DNA was not checked. The CDR3 length is 21 residues. Looked up from germline, CDR1 is TSWWSYY and CDR2 is QGS. The CDR3 sequence is CALGERKTIWGTLRGSDKPIF. CDR3 DNA: TGTGCTCTTGGGGAACGCAAAACCATCTGGGGGACTCTGAGAGGGTCCGATAAACCCATCTTT.

This clone showed up just a few times. TCRdb's protein, taken from a much larger clone, differs from this DNA's translation at residue 14, likely owing to a read error; the protein displayed comes from the DNA. V gene TRDV1 combines with J gene TRDJ1, with TRDD3 identical over 7 bases. The germline V gene has CDR1 TSWWSYY and CDR2 QGS. CDR3 size: 21 residues. V shed 2 bases and J 0 bases; nucleotides not matched to a gene: 21. CDR3 protein: CALGESFPNRWLGGYTDKLIF. The CDR3 nucleotides are TGTGCTCTTGGGGAATCTTTTCCCAACCGGTGGCTGGGGGGATACACCGATAAACTCATCTTT.

For this clone: The protein given by TCRdb reflects a much larger clone and differs at residue 10 from this DNA's translation, likely from a read error; the protein shown is the DNA's translation. The chain couples TRDV2 to TRDJ1; no reliable D call. Matching the DNA to germline supplied the J gene, which TCRdb does not give. Germline V gene data show CDR1 as GEAIGNYY and CDR2 as EKD. Deletions cut 3 bases from V and 6 bases from J, with 37 bases between. This CDR3 comprises 21 residues. The CDR3 DNA sequence: TGTGCCTGTGACCCAATAACGCCTGAGAGTTCGAGCCCGGGGCCTCTTAATAAACTCATCTTT. This encodes CACDPITPESSSPGPLNKLIF.

This clone was picked up a small number of times. This likely reflects a read error, since a far larger clone is one base away. Within the sample, other DNA sequences also encode this same CDR3. No J gene was called, and the V gene is TRDV1; TRDD3 is the table's D call and was not checked against the DNA. Germline V gives CDR1 TSWWSYY, CDR2 QGS. The CDR3 spans 22 residues. This CDR3 is CALGDPRLLSGGSSMYTDKLIF. As DNA, the CDR3 is TGTGCTCTTGGGGATCCAAGGTTGCTCTCCGGGGGATCCTCAATGTACACCGATAAACTCATCTTC.

This clone was counted a few times. TCRdb assigns this DNA the protein of a much larger clone, which departs from its translation at residue 7; this likely reflects a read error, and the protein shown comes from translating the DNA. This chain links TRDV2 with TRDJ1; TRDD3 is a possible D gene (6 bases). Germline CDR1 and CDR2: GEAIGNYY and EKD. The CDR3 consists of 20 residues. V lost 3 bases and J 1 base, leaving 29 bases between the germline ends. CDR3 bases: TGTGCCTGTGACCCGGCCTCCGTACCATTTCATTGGGGGCTCACCGATAAACTCATCTTT. It is translated as CACDPASVPFHWGLTDKLIF.

For this clone: TCRdb pairs this DNA with a much larger clone's protein that differs at residues 9 and 17, likely a read error; the protein shown was translated from the DNA. This chain joins TRDV2 and TRDJ1, with 7 bases fitting TRDD3. This CDR3 comprises 21 residues. The junction had 35 bases not matched to a gene; V was cut back by 0 bases and J by 14 bases. CDR1 and CDR2 (germline): GEAIGNYY, EKD. CDR3 bases: TGTGCCTGTGACACCGACAACTGGAGGATACGCGTCTTACCAATCACATCCCCTCGGATCTTT. Translated, it gives CACDTDNWRIRVLPITSPRIF.

This clone showed up just a few times. A read error is likely here: a far larger clone is one base away. Other DNA sequences in this specimen translate into the identical CDR3. This sequence joins TRDV1 and TRDJ1, with 9 bases aligning to TRDD2. TCRdb carries no J gene annotation; the J gene was assigned here by matching the DNA with germline. Trimming removed 3 bases from V and 7 bases from J; junction bases left unmatched: 21. Germline CDR1 and CDR2: TSWWSYY and QGS. There are 19 residues in the CDR3. The CDR3 region has the DNA TGTGCTCTTGGGGATGCAGGCCTTCCTACGTCTCCCCGAGTGGGTAAACTCATCTTT. Translation: CALGDAGLPTSPRVGKLIF.

The genes are TRDV1 and TRDJ1, with 7 bases identical to TRDD3. Germline matching of the DNA provided the J gene here, since TCRdb leaves it blank. This CDR3 is 21 amino acids long. The J segment lost 0 bases and the V segment lost 0 bases, leaving 19 bases of the junction unmatched. CDR1 is TSWWSYY, CDR2 QGS, per germline. The CDR3 sequence is CALGELKTWVPWGGYTDKLIF. The CDR3 nucleotides are TGTGCTCTTGGGGAACTTAAGACTTGGGTACCCTGGGGGGGGTACACCGATAAACTCATCTTT.

This clone was detected many times. V gene TRDV1 combines with J gene TRDJ1; either TRDD2 or TRDD3 may fit D (5 bases each). Because TCRdb records no J gene, it was assigned here through a match of the DNA to germline. V lost 4 bases and J 5 bases, leaving 26 bases between the germline ends. From germline, CDR1 is TSWWSYY and CDR2 QGS. The CDR3 loop spans 18 amino acids. The CDR3 is CALGGFLHGGLEGDKLIF. CDR3 bases: TGTGCTCTTGGGGGTTTCCTTCACGGGGGCCTGGAGGGAGATAAACTCATCTTT.

Comments on this clone: The protein that TCRdb holds for this DNA derives from a much larger clone and differs from the translated DNA at residue 4, which likely indicates a read error; the protein shown here is translated from the DNA. V usage is TRDV1 and J usage is TRDJ1; the match to TRDD3 covers 13 bases. Here the J gene came from matching the DNA to germline, since TCRdb omits it. Germline V CDR1 and CDR2: TSWWSYY, QGS. The CDR3 spans 23 residues. The CDR3 reads CALRELIGLGTYWGIRYADKLIF. CDR3 coding DNA: TGTGCTCTTAGGGAACTTATTGGTCTAGGCACGTACTGGGGGATACGCTATGCCGATAAACTCATCTTT.

This clone was detected only a few times. A read error is the likely source, as a far larger clone sits one nucleotide away. Additional DNA sequences in this sample encode the identical CDR3. J is TRDJ1 and V is TRDV1, with D perhaps matching TRDD3 (8 bases). No J segment appears in TCRdb, so it was assigned here by matching the sequence to germline. Germline CDR1 TSWWSYY, CDR2 QGS. The CDR3 consists of 21 residues. Trimming stripped 0 bases from V and 0 bases from J, with 26 bases between. Written as DNA, the CDR3 is TGTGCTCTTGGGGAACTGAAGAGCTTCCTAAAGTACTGGGGGGACACCGATAAACTCATCTTT. Residues: CALGELKSFLKYWGDTDKLIF.

This clone was seen only a few times. This DNA's translation and the protein TCRdb lists, from a much larger clone, do not match at residue 17, likely due to a read error; the protein shown is translated from the DNA. V usage is TRDV1 and J usage is TRDJ1; TRDD2 or TRDD3 may be the D gene (8 bases each). TCRdb does not report a J gene; here it was assigned by matching the DNA to germline references. Germline CDR1 and CDR2: TSWWSYY and QGS. The CDR3 runs 20 residues. The CDR3 region is CALGEILPKHWGLYTDQLIF. In DNA form, the CDR3 reads TGTGCTCTTGGGGAAATCCTTCCTAAGCACTGGGGGCTCTACACCGATCAACTCATCTTT.

This clone was detected only a few times. This DNA translates differently at residue 14 from the TCRdb protein, which is that of a much larger clone; a read error is likely, and the protein shown is the DNA's own translation. V usage is TRDV2 and J usage is TRDJ1; TRDD3 matches 10 bases. Since TCRdb gives no J gene, matching the DNA to germline was used here to assign it. CDR1 is GEAIGNYY, CDR2 EKD, per germline. The CDR3 extends over 17 amino acids. DNA for the CDR3: TGTGCCTGTGACGCCGTACTGGGGGATGCCAATACCGATGAACTCATCTTT. Translation gives CACDAVLGDANTDELIF.